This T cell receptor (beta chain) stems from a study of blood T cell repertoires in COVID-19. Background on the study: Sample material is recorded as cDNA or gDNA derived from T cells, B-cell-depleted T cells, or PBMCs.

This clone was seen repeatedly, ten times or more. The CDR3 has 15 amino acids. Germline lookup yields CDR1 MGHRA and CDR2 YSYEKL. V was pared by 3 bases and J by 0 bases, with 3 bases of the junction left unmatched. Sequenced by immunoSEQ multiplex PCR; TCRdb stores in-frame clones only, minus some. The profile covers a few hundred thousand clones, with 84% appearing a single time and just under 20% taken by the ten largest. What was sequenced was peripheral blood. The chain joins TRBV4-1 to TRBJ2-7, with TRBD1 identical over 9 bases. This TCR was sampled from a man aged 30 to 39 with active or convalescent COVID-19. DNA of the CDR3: TGCGCCAGCAGCCATGCGGGACAGGGCTCCTACGAGCAGTACTTC. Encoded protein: CASSHAGQGSYEQYF.